The 14 T cell receptor beta chains presented below share a single source sample, sequenced in a study of spatial heterogeneity in lung cancer. One entry per CDR3 protein results from TCRdb running MiXCR on the 5' RACE reads. This sample has 15,000 to 20,000 distinct CDR3 sequences, with under 7% found just once. General study points: It was found that expanded intratumoral alpha and beta TCR counts tracked tumor mutation counts.

Time point indicated: sample taken at primary tumor resection. These TCRs' antigens remain unknown. The source material was lung tumor tissue, sampled at surgery. The receptor set was obtained from a female donor with early-stage non-small cell lung cancer.

The table lists this clonotype with many counts. The chain recombines TRBV10-3 with TRBJ2-7; D is uncertain. The germline V gene encodes CDR1 ENHRY and CDR2 SYGVKD. CDR3 length: 12 residues. Trimming cost V 4 bases and J 6 bases, with 10 bases left between them. CDR3 in amino acids: CAISGGGREQYF. DNA of the CDR3: TGTGCCATCAGTGGAGGTGGGCGCGAGCAGTACTTC.

The rearrangement links TRBV18 to TRBJ2-3; the D is unclear. Per germline, CDR1 KGHSH and CDR2 LQKENI. V lost 4 bases to trimming and J lost 2 bases, with 10 bases between them. The CDR3 spans 14 residues. The CDR3 is CASSRGSATDTQYF. CDR3 nucleotides: TGTGCCAGCTCACGTGGTTCAGCCACAGATACGCAGTATTTT.

This clonotype was counted ten times or more. The CDR3 here is CASSLGGSKRDGNEQFF. The CDR3 nucleotides are TGTGCCAGCAGCTTAGGGGGCAGCAAGCGGGATGGAAATGAGCAGTTCTTC. The rearrangement uses TRBV7-3 and TRBJ2-1; possible D gene TRBD2, 7 bases. The germline CDR1 and CDR2 sequences are SGHTA and FQGTGA. CDR3 size: 17 residues. V lost 2 bases and J 7 bases, leaving 21 bases between the germline ends.

This clonotype showed up many times. The genes are TRBV28 and TRBJ1-6; D call uncertain. Trimming removed 10 bases from V and 7 bases from J, with 14 bases in between. The CDR3 runs 13 residues. Germline V gene data show CDR1 as MDHEN and CDR2 as SYDVKM. CDR3 coding DNA: TGTGCCACCGTGACCGAATACAATTCACCCCTCCACTTT. Protein sequence: CATVTEYNSPLHF.

This clonotype was counted ten times or more. The chain is built from TRBV20-1 and TRBJ2-7, with D perhaps matching TRBD1 (5 bases). The CDR3 covers 14 residues. Germline V gene sequence: CDR1 DFQATT, CDR2 SNEGSKA (reference sequence). Trimming removed 0 bases from V and 4 bases from J, with 13 bases in between. The CDR3 spells CSARDARVYYEQYF. The CDR3 region has the DNA TGCAGTGCTAGAGATGCCAGGGTATATTACGAGCAGTACTTC.

This clonotype was recorded at least ten times. The chain employs TRBV7-9 and TRBJ2-3, with 11 bases lining up with TRBD2. Trimming removed 4 bases from V and 4 bases from J; junction bases left unmatched: 10. In germline, CDR1 is SEHNR, CDR2 FQNEAQ (reference sequence). This CDR3 contains 17 residues. CDR3 residues: CASSSGLVLAGADTQYF. CDR3 nucleotide sequence: TGTGCCAGCAGCTCAGGCTTAGTACTAGCGGGAGCAGATACGCAGTATTTT.

In this sample, this clonotype turned up many times. The rearrangement joins TRBV6-2 or TRBV6-3 to TRBJ2-7; D call uncertain. The CDR3 has 15 residues. Germline CDR1 is MNHEY and CDR2 is SVGEGT. The germline V and J ends were trimmed by 7 bases and 0 bases, with 16 bases remaining between them. The CDR3 DNA is TGTGCCAGCATGAGGTGGGTCCTCCTCTCCTACGAGCAGTACTTC. Amino acid sequence: CASMRWVLLSYEQYF.

Ten or more counts support this clonotype. This chain connects TRBV18 to TRBJ2-5, with 9 bases aligning to TRBD1. Germline V gene data show CDR1 as KGHSH and CDR2 as LQKENI. The length of the CDR3 is 17 residues. V shed 3 bases, J shed 5 bases, and the junction held 13 bases outside the gene matches. CDR3 nucleotide sequence: TGTGCCAGCTCACCCCCGGACAGGGGCCGCCCGGGGGAGACCCAGTACTTC. This sequence encodes CASSPPDRGRPGETQYF.

This clonotype was seen ten or more times. V usage is TRBV7-2 and J usage is TRBJ2-6; D is undetermined. The length of the CDR3 is 15 residues. Trimming left V 1 base short and J 1 base short, with 5 bases between. Germline loops: CDR1 SGHTA, CDR2 FQGNSA. The CDR3 DNA reads TGTGCCAGCAGCTTAGAGGGTTCTGGGGCCAACGTCCTGACTTTC. It specifies CASSLEGSGANVLTF.

This clonotype occurred many times. This chain uses TRBV9 with TRBJ2-1, with 7 bases identical to TRBD2. Germline loops: CDR1 SGDLS, CDR2 YYNGEE. The CDR3 contains 14 residues. The J segment lost 9 bases and the V segment lost 4 bases, leaving 10 bases of the junction unmatched. Here the CDR3 DNA reads TGTGCCAGCAGCCCAGGACTAGTCCGTGCTGAGCAGTTCTTC. It is translated as CASSPGLVRAEQFF. Supplemented by reference TRBV9 and TRBJ2-1, the full variable domain reads DSGVTQTPKHLITATGQRVTLRCSPRSGDLSVYWYQQSLDQGLQFLIQYYNGEERAKGNILERFSAQQFPDLHSELNLSSLELGDSALYFCASSPGLVRAEQFFGPGTRLTVL.

The chain has TRBV15 and TRBJ2-1, with D possibly called TRBD1 or TRBD2 (5 bases each). V lost 2 bases, J lost 8 bases, and 13 bases lay in between. Per germline, CDR1 LNHNV and CDR2 YYDKDF (reference sequence). This CDR3 spans 14 amino acids. CDR3 amino acids: CATSRRMGVDEQFF. Written as DNA, the CDR3 is TGTGCCACCAGCAGACGAATGGGGGTTGATGAGCAGTTCTTC.

This clonotype was picked up many times. This chain joins TRBV7-9 and TRBJ2-5; 7 bases fit TRBD2. The CDR3 loop spans 15 amino acids. Germline loops: CDR1 SEHNR, CDR2 FQNEAQ (reference sequence). With V trimmed by 3 bases and J by 5 bases, 9 bases remained unmatched. CDR3 sequence: CASSFTTGGEETQYF. The CDR3 DNA is TGTGCCAGCAGCTTTACAACTGGGGGGGAGGAGACCCAGTACTTC. The full variable domain, its missing parts supplied by reference TRBV7-9 and TRBJ2-5, is DTGVSQNPRHKITKRGQNVTFRCDPISEHNRLYWYRQTLGQGPEFLTYFQNEAQLEKSRLLSDRFSAERPKGSFSTLEIQRTEQGDSAMYLCASSFTTGGEETQYFGPGTRLLVL.

This clonotype has only a few counts. V and J are TRBV14 and TRBJ2-1; the D is unclear. Trimming left V 0 bases short and J 5 bases short, with 8 bases between. The length of the CDR3 is 14 residues. The germline gives CDR1 SGHDN, CDR2 FVKESK. CDR3 amino acids: CASSQDQADNEQFF. For the CDR3, the DNA is TGTGCCAGCAGCCAAGATCAGGCAGACAATGAGCAGTTCTTC.

This clonotype is medium-sized by share. V usage is TRBV10-3 and J usage is TRBJ2-3, with D possibly matching TRBD2 (5 bases). The V end was cut by 11 bases, the J end by 2 bases, with 11 bases between. This CDR3 is 12 amino acids long. The germline CDR1 and CDR2 sequences are ENHRY and SYGVKD. The CDR3 DNA sequence: TGTGCCGTCGGGAAAGACACAGATACGCAGTATTTT. It encodes CAVGKDTDTQYF.